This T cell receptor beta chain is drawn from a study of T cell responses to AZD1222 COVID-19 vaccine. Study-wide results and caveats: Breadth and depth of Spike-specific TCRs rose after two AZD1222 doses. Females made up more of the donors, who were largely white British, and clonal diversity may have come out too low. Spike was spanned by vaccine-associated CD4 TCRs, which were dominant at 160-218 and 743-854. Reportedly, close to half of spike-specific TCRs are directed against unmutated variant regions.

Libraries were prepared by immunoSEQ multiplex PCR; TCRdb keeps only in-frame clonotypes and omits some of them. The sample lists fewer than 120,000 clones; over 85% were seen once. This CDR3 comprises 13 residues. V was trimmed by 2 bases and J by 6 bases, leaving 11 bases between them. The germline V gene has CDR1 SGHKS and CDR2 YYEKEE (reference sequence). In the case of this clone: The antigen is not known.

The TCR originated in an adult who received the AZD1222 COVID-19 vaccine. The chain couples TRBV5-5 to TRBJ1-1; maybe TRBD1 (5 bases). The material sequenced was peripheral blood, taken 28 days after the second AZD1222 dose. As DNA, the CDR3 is TGTGCCAGCAGCTTTTCTGGGGGGGCTGAAGCTTTCTTT. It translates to CASSFSGGAEAFF. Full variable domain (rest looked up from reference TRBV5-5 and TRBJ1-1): DAGVTQSPTHLIKTRGQQVTLRCSPISGHKSVSWYQQVLGQGPQFIFQYYEKEERGRGNFPDRFSARQFPNYSSELNVNALLLGDSALYLCASSFSGGAEAFFGQGTRLTVV.